This T cell receptor beta chain was identified during a study of T-cell memory formation after mild COVID-19 (dated by TCRdb to about 2021). Turning to the overall study: TCR sequence clusters from the two donors were largely donor specific. The cohort comprised two young, previously healthy adult volunteers, one female and one male. In a couple of donors, T-cell clones that expanded and contracted after mild COVID-19 were tracked by sequencing TCRalpha and TCRbeta repertoires over time. Findings and caveats that apply to the study as a whole: The second-wave clones that peaked on day 37 were not confirmed to be SARS-CoV-2 specific. Contracting CD4+ clones turned up mainly in the CM and EM memory subsets, whereas EMRA was where CD8+ clones were enriched. Balanced CD4/CD8 phenotypes were observed for clones contracting from day 15 to 85, whereas a bias towards CD4+ was observed for a second wave of clones expanding from day 15 to 37. Some responding clones were found in pre-infection memory, which suggests that pre-existing cross-reactive memory T cells took part in the SARS-CoV-2 response. Only two mild cases were covered by the study, and larger cohorts that include severe cases with pre-infection samples were considered necessary.

TCRdb names Illumina NovaSeq 6000 as the instrument used. TCRalpha and TCRbeta cDNA libraries were constructed by 5'RACE with constant-segment primers, with sample barcodes and unique molecular identifiers being introduced. RNA was extracted from every sample with Trizol reagent. Libraries were amplified in two PCR steps, with a second sample barcode and Illumina TruSeq adapters added in the second step. The libraries were sequenced on an Illumina NovaSeq using 2 x 150 bp paired-end reads. Turning to the authors' computational methods: Demultiplexing of reads and collapsing into UMI-guided consensus sequences were performed with migec v1.2.7. Using mixcr v2.1.11, the UMI consensuses were aligned to TRA and TRB V and J templates and assembled into clonotypes. Expanded or contracted clonotypes were those called significant by both edgeR and NoisET, with noise models trained on biological replicates. edgeR calls used a false discovery rate-adjusted p below 0.01 and a log2 fold-change threshold of 1. As an exploratory analysis of dynamics, PCA with hierarchical clustering was applied to max-normalized trajectories of the 1000 most abundant clonotypes. Separately sequenced CD4+ and CD8+ repertoires were used to assign a CD4 or CD8 phenotype to each responding clone. The public reads were run again by TCRdb, first through fastp at Q25 and then through MiXCR, and only productive beta chains were kept. All rows with the same CDR3 protein become a single entry with the most common DNA and genes. These V and J calls are TCRdb output, not the study's own analysis. The sample table lists roughly 200,000 distinct CDR3 sequences, 16% of them with a count of one. About 2.1% of the sample rests with the top ten.

This clonotype was seen more than once but under ten times. It lacks a known antigen. No base quality information exists; no much larger clone differs at one position. V is shortened by 5 bases, J by 1 base, and the region joining them spans 6 bases. From the germline V gene (reference sequence), CDR1 is DFQATT and CDR2 is SNEGSKA. The CDR3 contains 11 residues, cysteine and phenylalanine counted. Kept here is only the CDR3 DNA, which spans 33 bases and is read in frame from base 1. Ficoll-Paque density gradient centrifugation was used to isolate PBMCs. The receptor chain draws on TRBV20-1 and TRBJ2-7, with no confident D gene call. Sequenced input: PBMCs or a T cell subset sorted from them (not recorded which). The sequence derives from an adult woman who had mild COVID-19 (a few samples of this study predate the infection). The sample titles of this study are shuffled in the database, so cell type and time point are left out; the donor was told from shared clones. The CDR3 protein sequence reads: CSARRSYEQYF. The base sequence is TGCAGTGCTCGCAGGTCCTACGAGCAGTACTTC.